These T cell receptor beta chains were read from a single sample in a study of blood T cell repertoires in COVID-19. TCRdb's table, derived via immunoSEQ multiplex PCR, lists solely in-frame clones and lacks some. The data show 200,000 to 250,000 clones, roughly 88% seen once. The sequenced sample was PBMCs or T cells enriched from blood (not recorded which). These receptors were collected from a woman in her twenties or thirties who had been exposed to COVID-19. CDR3s include the opening cysteine and the closing phenylalanine or tryptophan. A D gene is named only where the DNA matches it firmly. Not every row has a clone size; where given, it reads once, few, many or a size class.

clone size	V gene	D gene	CDR3 length	J gene	CDR3 protein	CDR3 DNA
once	TRBV5-1	TRBD1	17	TRBJ2-1	CASSLNPRDRGINEQFF	TGCGCCAGCAGCTTAAACCCGCGGGACAGGGGGATCAATGAGCAGTTCTTC
once	TRBV7-2	NA	16	TRBJ2-1	CASSFTKRVVNNEQFF	TGTGCCAGCAGCTTTACAAAGCGTGTCGTCAACAATGAGCAGTTCTTC
few	TRBV3-1/TRBV3-2	NA	13	TRBJ1-1	CASSQVLDTEAFF	TGTGCCAGCAGCCAAGTTCTCGACACTGAAGCTTTCTTT
many	TRBV6-5	TRBD2	16	TRBJ2-1	CASSYSSGMGINEQFF	TGTGCCAGCAGTTATTCTAGCGGGATGGGTATAAATGAGCAGTTCTTC
NA	TRBV27	NA	14	TRBJ1-1	CASSVLQGGAEAFF	TGTGCCAGCAGTGTGCTACAGGGTGGCGCTGAAGCTTTCTTT
NA	TRBV28	TRBD1	14	TRBJ1-4	CASRNRGKNEKLFF	TGTGCCAGCAGAAACAGGGGTAAGAATGAAAAACTGTTTTTT
few	TRBV6-6	TRBD2	13	TRBJ2-7	CASSSGTSGTQYF	TGTGCCAGCAGTTCTGGGACTAGCGGGACTCAGTACTTC
NA	TRBV7-2	NA	14	TRBJ2-2	CASSFFRNTGELFF	TGTGCCAGCAGCTTTTTCCGTAACACCGGGGAGCTGTTTTTT
NA	TRBV5-6	TRBD1	18	TRBJ2-7	CASSSFSPGRDRDYEQYF	TGTGCCAGCAGCTCTTTCTCCCCGGGCCGGGACAGGGACTACGAGCAGTACTTC
NA	TRBV5-1	TRBD1	14	TRBJ1-2	CASSFRGQIYGYTF	TGCGCCAGCAGCTTCCGGGGACAGATCTATGGCTACACCTTC
NA	TRBV7-8	NA	17	TRBJ1-1	CASSLGGTGLMNTEAFF	TGTGCCAGCAGCTTAGGAGGGACGGGACTCATGAACACTGAAGCTTTCTTT
NA	TRBV7-9	NA	15	TRBJ1-2	CASSLVDTPNYGYTF	TGTGCCAGCAGCTTAGTAGACACCCCAAACTATGGCTACACCTTC
few	TRBV6-6	NA	16	TRBJ1-3	CASSPQTGRLGNTIYF	TGTGCCAGCAGCCCTCAAACAGGGAGACTTGGAAACACCATATATTTT